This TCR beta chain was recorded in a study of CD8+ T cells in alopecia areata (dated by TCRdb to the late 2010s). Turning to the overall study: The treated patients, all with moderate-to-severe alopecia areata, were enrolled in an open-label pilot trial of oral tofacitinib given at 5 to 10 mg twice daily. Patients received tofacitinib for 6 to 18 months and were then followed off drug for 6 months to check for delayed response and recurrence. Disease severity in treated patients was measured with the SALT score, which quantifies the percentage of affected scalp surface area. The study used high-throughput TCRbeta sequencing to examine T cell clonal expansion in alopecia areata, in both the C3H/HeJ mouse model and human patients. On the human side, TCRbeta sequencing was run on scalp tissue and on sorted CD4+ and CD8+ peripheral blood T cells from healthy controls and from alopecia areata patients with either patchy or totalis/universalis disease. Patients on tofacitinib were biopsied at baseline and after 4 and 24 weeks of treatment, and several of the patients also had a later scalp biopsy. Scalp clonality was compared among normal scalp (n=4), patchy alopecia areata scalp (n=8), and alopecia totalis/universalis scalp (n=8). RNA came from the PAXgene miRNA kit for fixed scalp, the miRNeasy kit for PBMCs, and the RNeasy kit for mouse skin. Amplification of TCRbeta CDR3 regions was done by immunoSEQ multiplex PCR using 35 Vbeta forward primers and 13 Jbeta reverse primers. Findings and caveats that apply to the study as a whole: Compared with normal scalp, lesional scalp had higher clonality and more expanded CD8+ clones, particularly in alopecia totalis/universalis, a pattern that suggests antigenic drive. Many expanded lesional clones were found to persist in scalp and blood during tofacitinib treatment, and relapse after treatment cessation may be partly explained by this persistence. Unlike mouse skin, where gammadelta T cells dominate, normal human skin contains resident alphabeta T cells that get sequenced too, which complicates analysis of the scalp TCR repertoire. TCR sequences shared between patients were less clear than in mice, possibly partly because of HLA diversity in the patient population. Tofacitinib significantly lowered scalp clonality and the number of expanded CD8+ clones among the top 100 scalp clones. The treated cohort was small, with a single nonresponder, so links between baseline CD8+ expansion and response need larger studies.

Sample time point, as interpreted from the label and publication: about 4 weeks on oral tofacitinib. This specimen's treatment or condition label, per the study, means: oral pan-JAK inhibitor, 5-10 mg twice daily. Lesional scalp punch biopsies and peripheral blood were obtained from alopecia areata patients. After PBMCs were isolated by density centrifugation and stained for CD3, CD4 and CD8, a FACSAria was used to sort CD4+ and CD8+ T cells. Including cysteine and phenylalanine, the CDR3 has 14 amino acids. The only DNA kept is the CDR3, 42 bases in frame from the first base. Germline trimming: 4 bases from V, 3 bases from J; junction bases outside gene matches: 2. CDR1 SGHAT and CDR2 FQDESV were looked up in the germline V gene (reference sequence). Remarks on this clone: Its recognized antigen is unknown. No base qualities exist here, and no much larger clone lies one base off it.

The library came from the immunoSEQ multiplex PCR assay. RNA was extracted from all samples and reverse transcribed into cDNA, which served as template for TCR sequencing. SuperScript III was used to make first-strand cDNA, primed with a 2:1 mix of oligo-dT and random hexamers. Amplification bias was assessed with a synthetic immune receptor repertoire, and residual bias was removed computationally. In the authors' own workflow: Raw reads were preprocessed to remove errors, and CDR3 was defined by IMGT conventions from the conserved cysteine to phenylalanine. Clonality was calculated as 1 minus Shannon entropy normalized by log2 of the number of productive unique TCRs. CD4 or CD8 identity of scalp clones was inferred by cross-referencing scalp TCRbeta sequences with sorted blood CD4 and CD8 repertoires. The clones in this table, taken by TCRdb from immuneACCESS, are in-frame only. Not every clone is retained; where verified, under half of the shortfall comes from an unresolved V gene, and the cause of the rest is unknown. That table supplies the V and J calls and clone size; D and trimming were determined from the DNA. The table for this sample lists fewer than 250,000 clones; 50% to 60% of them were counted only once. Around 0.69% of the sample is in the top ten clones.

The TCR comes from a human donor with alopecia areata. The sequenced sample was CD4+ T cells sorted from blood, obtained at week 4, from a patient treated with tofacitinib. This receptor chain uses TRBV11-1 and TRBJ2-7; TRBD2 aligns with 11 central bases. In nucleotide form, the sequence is TGTGCCAGCAGCTCGCTAGCGGGAGGCTACGAGCAGTACTTC. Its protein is CASSSLAGGYEQYF.